This T cell receptor (beta chain) derives from a study of persistence of HIV-infected CD4 T cells. Cells were stimulated with CMV-infected fibroblast lysates at 8.5 to 10 ug/mL. Responding CD4+ T cells were sorted by upregulation of both CD40 ligand and CD69. Study-wide points: CMV- and Gag-responding cells had lower TCRbeta richness than CD3/CD28-responding cells. Antigen-responding cells were enriched for degenerate expanded CDR3beta sequences.

The immunoSEQ assay was version 4, run in survey mode. TCRdb's copy holds only in-frame clones and misses some; the assay was immunoSEQ multiplex PCR. In the table there are fewer than 20,000 clones, 75% to 80% of which are singletons. This clone was seen just once. Its antigen remains unknown. The TCR sequence derives from an adult man with HIV who was CMV-seropositive. The specimen was CD4+ T cells sorted from PBMCs after approximately 19-hour stimulation, collected from a patient who received antiretroviral therapy.

The CDR3 DNA reads TGTGCCAGCAGCTTAGGGACTAACTATGGCTACACCTTC. Translated: CASSLGTNYGYTF. This sequence joins TRBV7-2 and TRBJ1-2, with no clear D. The CDR3 sequence is 13 residues long. Deletions cut 1 base from V and 0 bases from J, with 3 bases between. Germline V gene lookup returns CDR1 SGHTA and CDR2 FQGNSA. Combining the CDR3 with reference TRBV7-2 and TRBJ1-2 gives the whole variable domain GAGVSQSPSNKVTEKGKDVELRCDPISGHTALYWYRQSLGQGLEFLIYFQGNSAPDKSGLPSDRFSAERTGGSVSTLTIQRTQQEDSAVYLCASSLGTNYGYTFGSGTRLTVV.